This T cell receptor (beta chain) originates from a study of neurological immune-mediated disorders. Findings and caveats of the study: HTLV-1-associated myelopathy ranked highest for TCR clonal expansion and multiple sclerosis lowest, beneath healthy controls.

Trimming took off 7 bases at V and 4 bases at J, with 16 bases between the two ends. The CDR3 length is 14 residues. A 10-nucleotide random UMI tagged transcripts in template-switch 5'RACE cDNA synthesis. Using its own MiXCR run on the 5' RACE reads, TCRdb lists one record per CDR3 protein. The table records 65,000 to 90,000 distinct CDR3 sequences, about 9.3% of them present only once. Individuals who volunteered at a blood bank located in Maryland, USA, made up the group of healthy controls. Ten or more counts support this clonotype. Its target is not known. The sample comprised PBMCs. The sequence was collected from a man aged 35-49 years in good health. The rearrangement joins TRBV12-3 or TRBV12-4 to TRBJ1-1; D might be TRBD1 (5 bases). In DNA, the CDR3 is TGTGCCAGCAATTATGGGGGGGGGGGCACTGAAGCTTTCTTT. Its protein product is CASNYGGGGTEAFF.